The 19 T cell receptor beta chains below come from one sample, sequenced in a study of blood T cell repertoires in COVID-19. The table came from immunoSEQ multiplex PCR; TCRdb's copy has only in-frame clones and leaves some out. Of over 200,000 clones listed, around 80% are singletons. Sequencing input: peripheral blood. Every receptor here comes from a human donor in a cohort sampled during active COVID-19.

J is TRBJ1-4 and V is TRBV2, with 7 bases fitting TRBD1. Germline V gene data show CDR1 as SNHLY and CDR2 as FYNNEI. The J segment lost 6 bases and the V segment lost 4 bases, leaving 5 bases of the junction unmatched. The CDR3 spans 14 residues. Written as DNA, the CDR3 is TGTGCCAGCAGTGGGGACAGCCCGGATGAAAAACTGTTTTTT. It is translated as CASSGDSPDEKLFF.

CDR3 region: CATSGGGFRTDTQYF. CDR3 DNA sequence: TGTGCCACCAGTGGCGGGGGCTTTAGAACAGATACGCAGTATTTT. V is TRBV15 and J is TRBJ2-3, with a weak D call TRBD2 (7 bases). CDR1 LNHNV and CDR2 YYDKDF come from the germline V gene (reference sequence). The V end lost 6 bases, the J end lost 3 bases, and 16 bases lay between the germline ends. This CDR3 comprises 15 residues.

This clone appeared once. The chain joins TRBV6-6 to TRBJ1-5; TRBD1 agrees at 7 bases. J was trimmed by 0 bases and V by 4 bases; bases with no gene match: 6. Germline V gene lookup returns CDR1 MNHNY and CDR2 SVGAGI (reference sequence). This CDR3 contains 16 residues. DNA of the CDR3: TGTGCCAGCAGTTTTATGGACAGGTTTAGCAATCAGCCCCAGCATTTT. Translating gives CASSFMDRFSNQPQHF.

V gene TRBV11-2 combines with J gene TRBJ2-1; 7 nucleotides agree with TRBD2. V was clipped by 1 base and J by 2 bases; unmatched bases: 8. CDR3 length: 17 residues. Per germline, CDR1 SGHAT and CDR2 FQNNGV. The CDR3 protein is CASSLAPDLAAYNEQFF. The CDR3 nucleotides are TGTGCCAGCAGCTTAGCCCCCGACCTAGCGGCCTACAATGAGCAGTTCTTC.

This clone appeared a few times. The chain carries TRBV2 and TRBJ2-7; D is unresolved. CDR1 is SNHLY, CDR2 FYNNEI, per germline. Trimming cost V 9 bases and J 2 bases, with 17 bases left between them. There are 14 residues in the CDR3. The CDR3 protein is CASLVPTPPYEQYF. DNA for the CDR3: TGTGCCAGTCTAGTCCCCACTCCCCCCTACGAGCAGTACTTC.

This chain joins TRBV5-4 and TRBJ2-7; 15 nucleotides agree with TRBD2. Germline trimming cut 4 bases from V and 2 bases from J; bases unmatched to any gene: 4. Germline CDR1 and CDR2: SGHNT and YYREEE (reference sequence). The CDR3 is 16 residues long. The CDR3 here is CASSQGLAGGAYEQYF. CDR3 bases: TGTGCCAGCAGCCAGGGACTAGCGGGGGGAGCCTACGAGCAGTACTTC.

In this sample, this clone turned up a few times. The CDR3 sequence: CASSSLSGTRGAGYTF. The CDR3 region has the DNA TGTGCCAGCAGCTCCCTCAGTGGGACTCGGGGCGCGGGCTACACCTTC. The V and J genes are TRBV7-9 and TRBJ1-2; possibly TRBD1 for D (5 bases). This CDR3 has 16 amino acids. Germline loops: CDR1 SEHNR, CDR2 FQNEAQ (reference sequence). Trimming took off 4 bases at V and 8 bases at J, with 23 bases between the two ends.

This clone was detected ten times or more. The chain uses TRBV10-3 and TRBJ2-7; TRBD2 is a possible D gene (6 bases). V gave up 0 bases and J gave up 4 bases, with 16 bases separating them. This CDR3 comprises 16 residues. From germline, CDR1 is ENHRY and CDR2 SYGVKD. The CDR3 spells CAISESSPGAGYEQYF. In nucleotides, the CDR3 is TGTGCCATCAGTGAGTCGAGTCCGGGAGCCGGATACGAGCAGTACTTC.

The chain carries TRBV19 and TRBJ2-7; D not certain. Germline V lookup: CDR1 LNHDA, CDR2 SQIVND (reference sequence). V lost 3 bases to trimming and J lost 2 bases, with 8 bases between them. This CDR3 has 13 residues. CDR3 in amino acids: CASSIETAYEQYF. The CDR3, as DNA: TGTGCCAGTAGTATCGAAACAGCCTACGAGCAGTACTTC. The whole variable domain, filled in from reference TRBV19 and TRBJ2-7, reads DGGITQSPKYLFRKEGQNVTLSCEQNLNHDAMYWYRQDPGQGLRLIYYSQIVNDFQKGDIAEGYSVSREKKESFPLTVTSAQKNPTAFYLCASSIETAYEQYFGPGTRLTVT.

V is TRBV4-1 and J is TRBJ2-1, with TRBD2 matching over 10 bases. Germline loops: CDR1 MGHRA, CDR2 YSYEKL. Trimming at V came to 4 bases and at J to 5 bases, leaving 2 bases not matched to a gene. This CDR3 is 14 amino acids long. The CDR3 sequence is CASSPGLADNEQFF. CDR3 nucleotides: TGCGCCAGCAGCCCAGGACTAGCGGACAATGAGCAGTTCTTC.

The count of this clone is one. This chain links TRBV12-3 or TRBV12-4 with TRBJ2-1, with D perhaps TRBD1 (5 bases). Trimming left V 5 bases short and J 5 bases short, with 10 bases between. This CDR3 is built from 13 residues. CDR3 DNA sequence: TGTGCCAGCAGTCTTACAGGTAACAATGAGCAGTTCTTC. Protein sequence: CASSLTGNNEQFF.

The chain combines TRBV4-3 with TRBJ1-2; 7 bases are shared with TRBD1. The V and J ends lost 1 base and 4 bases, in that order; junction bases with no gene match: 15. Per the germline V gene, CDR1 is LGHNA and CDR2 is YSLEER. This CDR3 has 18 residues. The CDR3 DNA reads TGCGCCAGCAGCCAAGCCTTTGGCCGTGTACAGGGGCTCTATGGCTACACCTTC. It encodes CASSQAFGRVQGLYGYTF.

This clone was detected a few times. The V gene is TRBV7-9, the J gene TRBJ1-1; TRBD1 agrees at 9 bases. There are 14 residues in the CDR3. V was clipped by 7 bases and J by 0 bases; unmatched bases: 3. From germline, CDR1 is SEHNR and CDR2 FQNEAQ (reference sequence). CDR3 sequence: CASKGQGLNTEAFF. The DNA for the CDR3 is TGTGCCAGCAAGGGACAGGGATTGAACACTGAAGCTTTCTTT. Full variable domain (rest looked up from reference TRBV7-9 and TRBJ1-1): DTGVSQNPRHKITKRGQNVTFRCDPISEHNRLYWYRQTLGQGPEFLTYFQNEAQLEKSRLLSDRFSAERPKGSFSTLEIQRTEQGDSAMYLCASKGQGLNTEAFFGQGTRLTVV.

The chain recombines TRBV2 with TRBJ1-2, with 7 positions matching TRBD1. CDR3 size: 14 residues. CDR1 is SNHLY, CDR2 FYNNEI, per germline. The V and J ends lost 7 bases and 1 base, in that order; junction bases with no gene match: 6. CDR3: CASTRQGLNYGYTF. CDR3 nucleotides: TGTGCCAGCACCAGACAGGGCCTTAACTATGGCTACACCTTC.

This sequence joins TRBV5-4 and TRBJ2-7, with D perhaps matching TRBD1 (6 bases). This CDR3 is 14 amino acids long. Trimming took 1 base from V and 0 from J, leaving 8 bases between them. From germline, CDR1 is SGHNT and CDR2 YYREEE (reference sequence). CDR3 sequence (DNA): TGTGCCAGCAGCTTGTACAGGGTCTCCTACGAGCAGTACTTC. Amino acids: CASSLYRVSYEQYF.

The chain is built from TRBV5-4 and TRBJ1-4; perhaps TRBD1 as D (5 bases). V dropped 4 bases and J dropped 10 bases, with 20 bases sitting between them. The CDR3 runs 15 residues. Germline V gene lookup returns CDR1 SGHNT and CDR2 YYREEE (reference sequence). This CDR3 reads CASSRDGGVPRKLFF. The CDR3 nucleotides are TGTGCCAGCAGCCGGGACGGGGGAGTCCCTCGAAAACTGTTTTTT.

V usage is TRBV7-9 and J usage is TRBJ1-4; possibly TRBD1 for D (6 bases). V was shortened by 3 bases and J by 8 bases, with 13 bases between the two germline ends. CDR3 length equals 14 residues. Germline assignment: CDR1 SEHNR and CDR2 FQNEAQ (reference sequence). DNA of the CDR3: TGTGCCAGCAGCTTCTCAGGGGTCGGCGAAAAACTGTTTTTT. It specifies CASSFSGVGEKLFF.

The chain's CDR3 is CSASRRENHEQYF. The CDR3 DNA sequence: TGCAGTGCTAGTAGGCGGGAGAATCACGAGCAGTACTTC. The V and J genes are TRBV20-1 and TRBJ2-7, with 7 bases matching TRBD2. V lost 3 bases to trimming and J lost 5 bases; unmatched junction nucleotides: 7. Germline V CDR1 and CDR2: DFQATT, SNEGSKA (reference sequence). This CDR3 comprises 13 residues.

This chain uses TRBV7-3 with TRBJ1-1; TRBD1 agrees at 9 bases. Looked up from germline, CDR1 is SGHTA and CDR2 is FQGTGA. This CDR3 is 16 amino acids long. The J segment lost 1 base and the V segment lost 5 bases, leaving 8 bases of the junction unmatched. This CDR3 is CASSATGGIWNTEAFF. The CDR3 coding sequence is TGTGCCAGCAGCGCGACAGGGGGAATTTGGAACACTGAAGCTTTCTTT.